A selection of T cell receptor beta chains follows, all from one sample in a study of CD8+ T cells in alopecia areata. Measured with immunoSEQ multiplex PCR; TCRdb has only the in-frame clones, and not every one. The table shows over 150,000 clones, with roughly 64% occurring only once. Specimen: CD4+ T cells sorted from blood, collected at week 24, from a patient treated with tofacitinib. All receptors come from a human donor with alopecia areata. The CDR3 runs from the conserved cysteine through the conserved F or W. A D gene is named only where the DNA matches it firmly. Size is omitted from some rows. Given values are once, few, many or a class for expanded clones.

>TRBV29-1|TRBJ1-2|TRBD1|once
CSVGTGGNYGYTF
TGCAGCGTGGGGACAGGGGGAAACTATGGCTACACCTTC
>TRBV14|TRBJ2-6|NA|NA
CASSQKQPISGANVLTF
TGTGCCAGCAGCCAAAAACAACCAATTTCTGGGGCCAACGTCCTGACTTTC
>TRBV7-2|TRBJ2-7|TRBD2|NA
CASSLTSGSQYEQYF
TGTGCCAGCAGCTTGACTAGCGGGAGTCAGTACGAGCAGTACTTC
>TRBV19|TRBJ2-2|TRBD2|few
CASSMGRGVNTGELFF
TGTGCCAGTAGTATGGGGAGGGGAGTAAACACCGGGGAGCTGTTTTTT
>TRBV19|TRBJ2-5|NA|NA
CASSPEGETQYF
TGTGCCAGTAGTCCCGAGGGGGAGACCCAGTACTTC
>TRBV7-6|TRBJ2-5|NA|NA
CASSFPSGSQETQYF
TGTGCCAGCAGCTTTCCGTCCGGGTCACAAGAGACCCAGTACTTC
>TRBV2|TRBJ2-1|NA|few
CASNQQDTAPLF
TGTGCCAGCAACCAGCAGGACACAGCTCCCCTCTTC
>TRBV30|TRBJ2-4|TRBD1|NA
CAWSVKGDRGGNIQYF
TGTGCCTGGAGTGTAAAGGGAGACAGGGGTGGAAACATTCAGTACTTC
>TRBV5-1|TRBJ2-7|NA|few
CASSPHQPGTYEQYF
TGCGCCAGCAGCCCTCACCAGCCCGGTACCTACGAGCAGTACTTC
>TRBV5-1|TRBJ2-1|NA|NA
CASSLDSSYNEQFF
TGCGCCAGCAGCTTGGACAGCTCCTACAATGAGCAGTTCTTC
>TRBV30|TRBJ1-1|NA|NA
CAWSVNFEAFF
TGTGCCTGGAGTGTAAATTTTGAAGCTTTCTTT
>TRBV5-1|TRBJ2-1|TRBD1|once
CASSLLGQGYNEQFF
TGCGCCAGCAGCTTGTTGGGACAGGGCTACAATGAGCAGTTCTTC
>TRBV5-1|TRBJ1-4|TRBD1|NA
CASSLVGTGDEKLFF
TGCGCCAGCAGCTTGGTTGGGACAGGGGATGAAAAACTGTTTTTT
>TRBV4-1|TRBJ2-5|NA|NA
CASGRRDSQETQYF
TGCGCCAGCGGCCGAAGGGACTCCCAAGAGACCCAGTACTTC
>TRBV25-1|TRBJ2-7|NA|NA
CASSVPGQGHGEQYF
TGTGCCAGCAGTGTCCCGGGCCAGGGACATGGGGAGCAGTACTTC
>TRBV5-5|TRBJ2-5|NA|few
CASSQQGSSRETQYF
TGTGCCAGCAGCCAACAGGGCTCCTCCCGGGAGACCCAGTACTTC
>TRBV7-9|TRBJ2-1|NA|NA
CASSHVGLTPPNEQFF
TGTGCCAGCAGCCACGTTGGACTAACCCCCCCCAATGAGCAGTTCTTC
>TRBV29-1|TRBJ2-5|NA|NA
CSVGSYNTETQYF
TGCAGCGTTGGATCTTACAACACAGAGACCCAGTACTTC
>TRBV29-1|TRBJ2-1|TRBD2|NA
CSARTTSGGASNEQFF
TGCAGCGCCCGGACGACTAGCGGGGGGGCGTCCAATGAGCAGTTCTTC
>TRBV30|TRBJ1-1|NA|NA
CAWRSQEWTEAFF
TGTGCCTGGAGGTCCCAGGAGTGGACTGAAGCTTTCTTT
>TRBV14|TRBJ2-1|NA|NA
CASSHGGGYSYNEQFF
TGTGCCAGCAGCCATGGAGGGGGATACTCCTACAATGAGCAGTTCTTC
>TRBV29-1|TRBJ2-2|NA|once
CSVARQVPGELFF
TGCAGCGTTGCCAGACAGGTCCCCGGGGAGCTGTTTTTT
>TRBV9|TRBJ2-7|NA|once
CASSVPAVRSYEQYF
TGTGCCAGCAGCGTGCCTGCAGTGAGGTCATACGAGCAGTACTTC
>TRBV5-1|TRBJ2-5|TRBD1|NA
CASSPDRGLIQETQYF
TGCGCCAGCAGCCCGGACAGGGGTCTGATCCAAGAGACCCAGTACTTC
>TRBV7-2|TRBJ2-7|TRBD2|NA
CASSPGLAATEQYF
TGTGCCAGCAGCCCGGGGCTAGCGGCGACCGAGCAGTACTTC
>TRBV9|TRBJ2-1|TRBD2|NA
CASSVLAGGLHNEQFF
TGTGCCAGCAGCGTTTTAGCGGGAGGGCTACACAATGAGCAGTTCTTC
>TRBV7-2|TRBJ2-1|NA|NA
CASSTKGGLNEQFF
TGTGCCAGCAGCACAAAAGGGGGGCTTAATGAGCAGTTCTTC
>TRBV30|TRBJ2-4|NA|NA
CAWGSALAKNIQYF
TGTGCCTGGGGGAGCGCATTGGCCAAAAACATTCAGTACTTC